The 18 T cell receptor beta chains below were found in one sample sequenced in a study of shared clonotypes between healthy human individuals. Clones were sequenced by immunoSEQ multiplex PCR, and TCRdb holds only the in-frame ones, with some missing. The sample records 2,100,000 or so clones, roughly 95% being singletons. Sequencing was done on a sample of naive CD4+ T cells sorted from blood. The sample's subset: CD45RA+ positively selected. The receptors come from a man aged 18 to 35 in good health.

The chain carries TRBV27 and TRBJ1-4; D perhaps matches TRBD1 (5 bases). In germline, CDR1 is MNHEY, CDR2 SMNVEV (reference sequence). This CDR3 comprises 14 residues. V was cut by 5 bases and J by 4 bases, with 11 bases left in between. In DNA, the CDR3 is TGTGCCAGCAGTGGGACCGGTCTTAATGAAAAACTGTTTTTT. This codes for CASSGTGLNEKLFF. The full variable domain, its missing parts supplied by reference TRBV27 and TRBJ1-4, is EAQVTQNPRYLITVTGKKLTVTCSQNMNHEYMSWYRQDPGLGLRQIYYSMNVEVTDKGDVPEGYKVSRKEKRNFPLILESPSPNQTSLYFCASSGTGLNEKLFFGSGTQLSVL.

The chain is built from TRBV5-1 and TRBJ2-3, with unresolved D. The length of the CDR3 is 14 residues. CDR1 SGHRS and CDR2 YFSETQ come from the germline V gene. The V end was cut by 5 bases, the J end by 2 bases, with 12 bases between. The CDR3 DNA sequence: TGCGCCAGCAGTCCACCCCCCACCACAGATACGCAGTATTTT. The encoded protein is CASSPPPTTDTQYF.

This chain joins TRBV5-4 and TRBJ1-1; D gene uncertain. The germline V and J ends were trimmed by 0 bases and 2 bases, with 14 bases remaining between them. From germline, CDR1 is SGHNT and CDR2 YYREEE (reference sequence). The CDR3 sequence is 16 residues long. CDR3 bases: TGTGCCAGCAGCTTGGGAGCAGCCGGGGTCAACACTGAAGCTTTCTTT. Encoded protein: CASSLGAAGVNTEAFF.

The gene calls are TRBV7-6 and TRBJ1-5; 7 nucleotides agree with TRBD1. From germline, CDR1 is SGHVS and CDR2 FNYEAQ. The CDR3 sequence is 15 residues long. J gave up 3 bases and V 5 bases, and 7 bases lay outside the gene matches. The CDR3 sequence: CASSHSGGPNQPQHF. CDR3 DNA sequence: TGTGCCAGCAGCCACTCAGGGGGTCCCAATCAGCCCCAGCATTTT. Combining the CDR3 with reference TRBV7-6 and TRBJ1-5 gives the whole variable domain GAGVSQSPRYKVTKRGQDVALRCDPISGHVSLYWYRQALGQGPEFLTYFNYEAQQDKSGLPNDRFSAERPEGSISTLTIQRTEQRDSAMYRCASSHSGGPNQPQHFGDGTRLSIL.

Comment on this clone: A junction boundary mismatches the germline segment, possibly from a read error. This rearrangement joins TRBV6-4 to TRBJ2-3; 12 bases match TRBD2. Per germline, CDR1 MRHNA and CDR2 SNTAGT. The CDR3 runs to 16 residues. CDR3 sequence (DNA): TGTGCCAACAGTGGGGTGACTAGCGGGAGTCAAGATACGCAGTATTTT. Residues: CANSGVTSGSQDTQYF.

The chain's CDR3 is CAISESVAGNDIQYF. The CDR3 bases are TGTGCCATCAGTGAGTCGGTAGCGGGGAATGACATTCAGTACTTC. J is TRBJ2-4 and V is TRBV10-3, with 8 bases that match TRBD2. The V segment lost 0 bases and the J segment 8 bases; nucleotides outside the gene matches: 6. This CDR3 comprises 15 residues. CDR1 ENHRY and CDR2 SYGVKD come from the germline V gene.

This rearrangement joins TRBV6-1 to TRBJ2-7; a possible D gene is TRBD1 (7 bases). The CDR3 sequence is 15 residues long. V lost 7 bases, J lost 5 bases, and 21 bases lay in between. CDR1 and CDR2 from the germline V gene are MNHNS and SASEGT. In DNA, the CDR3 is TGTGCCAGCATAAGAGGGGCAGGGGGGACGGACGAGCAGTACTTC. This encodes CASIRGAGGTDEQYF.

This chain connects TRBV5-4 to TRBJ1-2, with 11 positions matching TRBD1. Losses at the gene ends were 4 bases for V and 3 bases for J; bases not matched to a gene: 11. The CDR3 covers 17 residues. CDR1 and CDR2 from the germline V gene are SGHNT and YYREEE (reference sequence). CDR3 residues: CASSPGTGGGFDYGYTF. The CDR3, as DNA: TGTGCCAGCAGCCCCGGGACAGGGGGGGGTTTTGACTATGGCTACACCTTC.

In DNA form, the CDR3 reads TGCGCCAGCAGCCAAGATGGTGGCGCCCCGTATAGCAATCAGCCCCAGCATTTT. It translates to CASSQDGGAPYSNQPQHF. The chain recombines TRBV4-1 with TRBJ1-5, with D uncertain. CDR3 length: 18 residues. Between the trimmed V and J ends, which lost 0 bases and 0 bases, there was a span of 15 bases. From germline, CDR1 is MGHRA and CDR2 YSYEKL.

This clone was observed a single time. The rearrangement links TRBV30 to TRBJ1-3; a weak D match, TRBD1 (5 bases). V lost 3 bases, J lost 3 bases, and 12 bases lay in between. This CDR3 spans 14 amino acids. Looked up from germline, CDR1 is GTSNPN and CDR2 is SVGIG (reference sequence). CDR3 DNA sequence: TGTGCCTGGAGAACTGGGGGTGGTGGAAACACCATATATTTT. Protein sequence: CAWRTGGGGNTIYF.

With regard to this clone: The same CDR3 can be traced to other DNA sequences in this sample. The chain couples TRBV18 to TRBJ1-1, with 8 bases fitting TRBD1. Trimming cost V 3 bases and J 3 bases; bases outside gene matches: 3. This CDR3 has 14 amino acids. Germline V lookup: CDR1 KGHSH, CDR2 LQKENI. This CDR3 reads CASSPQGADTEAFF. CDR3 bases: TGTGCCAGCTCACCCCAGGGGGCTGACACTGAAGCTTTCTTT.

The chain carries TRBV28 and TRBJ1-4; unclear D gene. Germline CDR1 reads MDHEN; CDR2 reads SYDVKM. V lost 0 bases and J lost 0, with 5 bases in between. The CDR3 has 15 amino acids. CDR3 loop: CASSLWQTTNEKLFF. CDR3 DNA: TGTGCCAGCAGTTTATGGCAGACAACTAATGAAAAACTGTTTTTT.

The chain couples TRBV4-1 to TRBJ1-5; D gene uncertain. CDR1 and CDR2 (germline): MGHRA, YSYEKL. V lost 0 bases, J lost 2 bases, and 8 bases lay in between. The length of the CDR3 is 15 residues. CDR3 DNA: TGCGCCAGCAGCCAAGAAGGGTTTGGCAATCAGCCCCAGCATTTT. Translated: CASSQEGFGNQPQHF.

The chain carries TRBV4-2 and TRBJ2-5; D gene ambiguous. Germline assignment: CDR1 LGHNA and CDR2 YNFKEQ. The CDR3 is 14 amino acids. V was pared by 4 bases and J by 4 bases, with 13 bases between. CDR3 nucleotide sequence: TGTGCCAGCAGCCGAAGCAAGGATTCAGAGACCCAGTACTTC. It codes for CASSRSKDSETQYF.

As concerns this clone: Other DNA sequences in this specimen translate into the identical CDR3. The chain joins TRBV19 to TRBJ1-6, with D maybe TRBD1 (5 bases). Germline V gene data show CDR1 as LNHDA and CDR2 as SQIVND (reference sequence). V lost 5 bases and J 7 bases, leaving 9 bases between the germline ends. The CDR3 sequence is 13 residues long. The CDR3 nucleotides read TGTGCCAGTAGTCGACAGTTAAATTCACCCCTCCACTTT. Amino acid sequence: CASSRQLNSPLHF. Full variable domain (remainder filled in from reference TRBV19 and TRBJ1-6): DGGITQSPKYLFRKEGQNVTLSCEQNLNHDAMYWYRQDPGQGLRLIYYSQIVNDFQKGDIAEGYSVSREKKESFPLTVTSAQKNPTAFYLCASSRQLNSPLHFGNGTRLTVT.

The chain joins TRBV2 to TRBJ2-2; D call uncertain. From germline, CDR1 is SNHLY and CDR2 FYNNEI. This CDR3 spans 14 amino acids. The V gene lost 4 bases and the J gene lost 1 base, with 7 bases spanning the gap. The CDR3 DNA is TGTGCCAGCAGTGTCTATCTGAACACCGGGGAGCTGTTTTTT. Protein product: CASSVYLNTGELFF.

The CDR3 coding sequence is TGTGCCTCCGCGGGGCGAGATGATGAGCAGTTCTTC. It translates to CASAGRDDEQFF. V gene TRBV10-3 combines with J gene TRBJ2-1, with a tentative D call TRBD2 (6 bases). Looked up from germline, CDR1 is ENHRY and CDR2 is SYGVKD. CDR3 length: 12 amino acids. The germline V and J ends were trimmed by 11 bases and 8 bases, with 16 bases remaining between them.

The rearrangement uses TRBV28 and TRBJ2-3, with 7 bases identical to TRBD1. The V segment lost 6 bases and the J segment 4 bases; nucleotides outside the gene matches: 7. Germline V gene data show CDR1 as MDHEN and CDR2 as SYDVKM. The CDR3 contains 14 residues. The CDR3 reads CASRKMTGPDTQYF. In nucleotides, the CDR3 is TGTGCCAGCAGAAAAATGACAGGGCCAGATACGCAGTATTTT.